This T cell receptor beta chain appears in the sequencing data of a study of T cells after yellow fever vaccination. Concerning this clonotype: The antigen remains unidentified.

In making TCR cDNA, 5'RACE template switching added a universal primer site and UMIs to it. MiXCR, run by TCRdb on the 5' RACE reads, gives a single entry per CDR3 protein. The table has roughly 500,000 distinct CDR3 sequences, 15% to 20% seen once. V was clipped by 5 bases and J by 6 bases, with 14 bases between them. CDR1 and CDR2 (germline): SGHTA, FQGNSA. The CDR3 runs 14 residues. Findings and caveats of the study: Reappearance after the booster was observed for most primary-vaccination clones (around 95% CD4, roughly 90% CD8). The appearance of a small share of clonotypes in both CD4 and CD8 compartments was observed. FACS-sorted repertoires might harbor abundant contaminating clonotypes from the bulk population.

The rearrangement uses TRBV7-2 and TRBJ2-1; no reliable D call. Here the sequenced sample was PBMCs, taken 15 days after the yellow fever booster vaccination. This clonotype was obtained from a man under 40 who received the YFV17D yellow fever vaccine. CDR3 amino acids: CASSRAVLGNEQFF. CDR3 nucleotides: TGTGCCAGCAGCCGGGCGGTGTTGGGCAATGAGCAGTTCTTC.